Listed here are 14 T cell receptor beta chains from one sample, sequenced in a study of beta chain features in type 1 diabetes. Study-wide findings and caveats: Type 1 diabetes patients had TCRB CDR3s that were shorter (moderately but significantly so) in all four CD4+ subsets.

The isolated RNA, all of it, was reverse transcribed, so expressed TCRB transcripts were what got sequenced. TCRdb's copy holds only in-frame clones and misses some; the assay was immunoSEQ multiplex PCR. The sample records hundreds of thousands of clones, around an eighth being singletons. The antigens of these receptors remain unknown. The sequencing input was naive CD4+ T cells from blood. These receptors were taken from a man between 18 and 29 years old with type 1 diabetes.

This clone was picked up a small number of times. This chain uses TRBV5-4 with TRBJ2-1; TRBD2 matches at 11 bases. Germline V gene data show CDR1 as SGHNT and CDR2 as YYREEE (reference sequence). With 3 bases clipped from V and 0 bases from J, the junction kept 5 bases outside the gene matches. CDR3 size: 17 residues. CDR3 in amino acids: CASSSPTSGGSYNEQFF. The CDR3 coding sequence is TGTGCCAGCAGCTCCCCCACTAGCGGGGGCTCCTACAATGAGCAGTTCTTC.

The rearrangement links TRBV5-1 to TRBJ1-5, with D unclear. Trimming left V 0 bases short and J 4 bases short, with 11 bases between. The germline V gene encodes CDR1 SGHRS and CDR2 YFSETQ. The CDR3 has 15 residues. CDR3 coding DNA: TGCGCCAGCAGCTTGGGAGGGCGAGGGAATCAGCCCCAGCATTTT. Its translation is CASSLGGRGNQPQHF.

This clone was detected a few times. The chain is built from TRBV14 and TRBJ2-1; D may be TRBD2 (6 bases). Germline loops: CDR1 SGHDN, CDR2 FVKESK. Trimming stripped 3 bases from V and 7 bases from J, with 19 bases between. There are 16 residues in the CDR3. The DNA of the CDR3 is TGTGCCAGCAGCCACTCCGGGACTCACTTTCAGAATGAGCAGTTCTTC. Protein sequence: CASSHSGTHFQNEQFF.

This clone was detected only a few times. The chain employs TRBV13 and TRBJ2-5; no definite D call. V dropped 1 base and J dropped 5 bases, with 11 bases sitting between them. The CDR3 runs to 14 residues. Per the germline V gene, CDR1 is PRHDT and CDR2 is FYEKMQ (reference sequence). The CDR3 DNA sequence: TGTGCCAGCAGCTTAGATGGGTCCAGGGAGACCCAGTACTTC. Residues: CASSLDGSRETQYF. The full variable domain, rest sourced from reference TRBV13 and TRBJ2-5, is AAGVIQSPRHLIKEKRETATLKCYPIPRHDTVYWYQQGPGQDPQFLISFYEKMQSDKGSIPDRFSAQQFSDYHSELNMSSLELGDSALYFCASSLDGSRETQYFGPGTRLLVL.

The V gene is TRBV5-1, the J gene TRBJ2-1; the D gene is possibly TRBD2 (6 bases). Germline V gene data show CDR1 as SGHRS and CDR2 as YFSETQ. The length of the CDR3 is 15 residues. Trimming removed 4 bases at V and 5 bases at J, with 16 bases between. The CDR3 loop reads CASSPVLAQNNEQFF. CDR3 in DNA: TGCGCCAGCAGCCCGGTCCTAGCGCAAAACAATGAGCAGTTCTTC. Supplemented by reference TRBV5-1 and TRBJ2-1, the full variable domain reads KAGVTQTPRYLIKTRGQQVTLSCSPISGHRSVSWYQQTPGQGLQFLFEYFSETQRNKGNFPGRFSGRQFSNSRSEMNVSTLELGDSALYLCASSPVLAQNNEQFFGPGTRLTVL.

The chain's CDR3 is CASGWEGLTEAFF. The CDR3 nucleotides read TGTGCTAGTGGTTGGGAGGGACTCACTGAAGCTTTCTTT. The chain has TRBV12-5 and TRBJ1-1, with a possible D match to TRBD1 (5 bases). CDR3 length: 13 residues. CDR1 and CDR2 (germline): LGHNT, FRNRAP. The germline V and J ends were trimmed by 4 bases and 4 bases, with 10 bases remaining between them.

This clone appeared a few times. The chain is built from TRBV4-3 and TRBJ1-1, with no clear D. The germline V gene has CDR1 LGHNA and CDR2 YSLEER. CDR3 length: 13 residues. The V end was cut by 3 bases, the J end by 10 bases, with 15 bases between. Written as DNA, the CDR3 is TGCGCCAGCAGCCAGCTCGAGGGCCGGGGAGCTTTCTTT. It translates to CASSQLEGRGAFF.

This clone was seen only a few times. The rearrangement joins TRBV25-1 to TRBJ1-1; possible D gene TRBD1, 6 bases. Per germline, CDR1 MGHDK and CDR2 SYGVNS. V lost 5 bases and J lost 1, with 11 bases in between. The CDR3 loop spans 14 amino acids. The CDR3 nucleotides are TGTGCCAGCAGTTTTGACAGGACGAACACTGAAGCTTTCTTT. Its protein is CASSFDRTNTEAFF.

The V and J genes are TRBV7-9 and TRBJ2-7, with D perhaps matching TRBD1 or TRBD2 (5 bases each). The CDR3 is 13 residues long. Germline V gene lookup returns CDR1 SEHNR and CDR2 FQNEAQ (reference sequence). Trimming took 4 bases from V and 0 from J, leaving 7 bases between them. The CDR3 coding sequence is TGTGCCAGCAGCTGGGACGGCTCCTACGAGCAGTACTTC. This sequence encodes CASSWDGSYEQYF.

The chain recombines TRBV5-1 with TRBJ2-5; weak D call: TRBD2 (5 bases). This CDR3 comprises 14 residues. V lost 2 bases to trimming and J lost 4 bases, with 12 bases between them. The germline V gene has CDR1 SGHRS and CDR2 YFSETQ. The CDR3 protein is CASSFGVDAETQYF. In DNA form, the CDR3 reads TGCGCCAGCAGCTTCGGGGTAGATGCAGAGACCCAGTACTTC.

Concerning this clone: Distinct nucleotide sequences in the sample also encode this CDR3. The CDR3 reads CAWSVGSSGNTIYF. Here the CDR3 DNA reads TGTGCCTGGAGTGTAGGGTCGTCTGGAAACACCATATATTTT. The chain is built from TRBV30 and TRBJ1-3, with unresolved D. Germline CDR1 reads GTSNPN; CDR2 reads SVGIG (reference sequence). V dropped 0 bases and J dropped 1 base, with 7 bases sitting between them. The CDR3 spans 14 residues.

The count of this clone is one. The gene calls are TRBV2 and TRBJ2-1, with 12 bases that match TRBD2. Trimming at V came to 4 bases and at J to 1 base, leaving 8 bases not matched to a gene. CDR3 length: 18 residues. The germline V gene encodes CDR1 SNHLY and CDR2 FYNNEI. In DNA form, the CDR3 reads TGTGCCAGCAGTGGGAGGACTAGCGGGAAGGAATCCTACAATGAGCAGTTCTTC. Its translation: CASSGRTSGKESYNEQFF.

This clone has a handful of counts. Here the CDR3 reads CASSLNYGPVGTEAFF. DNA of the CDR3: TGCGCCAGCAGTCTCAATTACGGCCCCGTAGGCACTGAAGCTTTCTTT. The V call is TRBV4-3, the J call TRBJ1-1; no definite D call. The CDR3 has 16 amino acids. CDR1 is LGHNA and CDR2 is YSLEER in the germline V gene. The V gene lost 6 bases and the J gene lost 4 bases, with 21 bases spanning the gap.

This clone was counted ten times or more. This chain uses TRBV4-3 with TRBJ2-3; D not certain. V lost 3 bases, J lost 1 base, and 5 bases lay in between. CDR1 is LGHNA and CDR2 is YSLEER in the germline V gene. CDR3 size: 13 residues. The CDR3 DNA reads TGCGCCAGCAGCCACGTACGCACAGATACGCAGTATTTT. Translating it yields CASSHVRTDTQYF.